This TCR beta chain was documented in a study of blood T cell repertoires in COVID-19. As for the study in general: Spain, Italy and the United States supplied samples that represented acute and convalescent COVID-19. T cells, B-cell-depleted T cells, or PBMCs provided the cDNA or gDNA that served as material.

The assay was immunoSEQ multiplex PCR, and TCRdb's table has in-frame clones only and misses some. Here the sample spans 200,000 or so clones, under 85% being singletons. Germline V CDR1 and CDR2: SGDLS, YYNGEE. The V gene lost 0 bases and the J gene lost 4 bases, with 13 bases spanning the gap. The CDR3 extends over 15 amino acids. Material for sequencing was peripheral blood. The clonotype comes from a man aged 55-75 years with active or convalescent COVID-19. V gene TRBV9 combines with J gene TRBJ2-5; possible D gene TRBD2, 7 bases. CDR3: CASSVVGGPGETQYF. Written as DNA, the CDR3 is TGTGCCAGCAGCGTAGTCGGGGGGCCGGGAGAGACCCAGTACTTC.